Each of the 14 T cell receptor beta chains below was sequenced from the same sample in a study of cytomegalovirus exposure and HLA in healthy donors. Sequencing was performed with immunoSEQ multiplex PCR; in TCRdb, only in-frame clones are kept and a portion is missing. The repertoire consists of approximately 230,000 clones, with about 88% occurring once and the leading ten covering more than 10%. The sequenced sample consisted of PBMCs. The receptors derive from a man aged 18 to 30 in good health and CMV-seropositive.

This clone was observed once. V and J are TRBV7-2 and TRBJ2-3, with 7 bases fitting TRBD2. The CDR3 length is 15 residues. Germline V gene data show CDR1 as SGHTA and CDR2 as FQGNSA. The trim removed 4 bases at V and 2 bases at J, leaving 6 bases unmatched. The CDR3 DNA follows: TGTGCCAGCAGCTCCAAGCGGGACTTCACAGATACGCAGTATTTT. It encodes CASSSKRDFTDTQYF.

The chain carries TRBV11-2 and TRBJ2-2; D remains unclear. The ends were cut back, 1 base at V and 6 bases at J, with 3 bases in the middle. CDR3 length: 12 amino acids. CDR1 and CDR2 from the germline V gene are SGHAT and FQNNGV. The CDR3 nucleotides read TGTGCCAGCAGCTTAGTGGCCGGGGAGCTGTTTTTT. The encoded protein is CASSLVAGELFF.

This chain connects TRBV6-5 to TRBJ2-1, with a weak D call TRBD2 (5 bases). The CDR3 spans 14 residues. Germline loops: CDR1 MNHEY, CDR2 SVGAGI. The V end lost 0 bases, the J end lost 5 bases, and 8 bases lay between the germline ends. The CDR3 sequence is CASSYSRRDNEQFF. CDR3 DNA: TGTGCCAGCAGTTACTCGAGGCGGGACAATGAGCAGTTCTTC.

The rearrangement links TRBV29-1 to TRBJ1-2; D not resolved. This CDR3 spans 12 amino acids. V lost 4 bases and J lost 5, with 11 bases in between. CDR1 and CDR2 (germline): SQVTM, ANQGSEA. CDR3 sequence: CSVGLRTYGYTF. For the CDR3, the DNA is TGCAGCGTTGGTCTCAGAACTTATGGCTACACCTTC. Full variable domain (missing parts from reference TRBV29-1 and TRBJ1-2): SAVISQKPSRDICQRGTSLTIQCQVDSQVTMMFWYRQQPGQSLTLIATANQGSEATYESGFVIDKFPISRPNLTFSTLTVSNMSPEDSSIYLCSVGLRTYGYTFGSGTRLTVV.

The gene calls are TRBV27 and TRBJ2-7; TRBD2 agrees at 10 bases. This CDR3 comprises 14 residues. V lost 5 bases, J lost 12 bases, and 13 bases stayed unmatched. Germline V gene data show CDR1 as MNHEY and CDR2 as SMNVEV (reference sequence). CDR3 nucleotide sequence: TGTGCCAGCAGTCCCTCCCTCTATAGCGGGAGGCTGTACTTC. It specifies CASSPSLYSGRLYF.

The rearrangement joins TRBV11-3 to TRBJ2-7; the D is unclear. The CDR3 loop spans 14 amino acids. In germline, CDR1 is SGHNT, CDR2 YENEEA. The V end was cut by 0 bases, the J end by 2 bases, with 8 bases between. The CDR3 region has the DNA TGTGCCAGCAGCTTAGATGGCTCCACCTACGAGCAGTACTTC. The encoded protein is CASSLDGSTYEQYF.

The CDR3 nucleotides are TGCGCCAGCAGCGCGATCGGCAGGAGCTCTGGAAACACCATATATTTT. Protein sequence: CASSAIGRSSGNTIYF. The chain combines TRBV5-1 with TRBJ1-3; D call uncertain. The CDR3 loop spans 16 amino acids. Trimming shortened V by 4 bases and J by 0 bases, and 14 bases separated the two germline ends. Germline CDR1 SGHRS, CDR2 YFSETQ.

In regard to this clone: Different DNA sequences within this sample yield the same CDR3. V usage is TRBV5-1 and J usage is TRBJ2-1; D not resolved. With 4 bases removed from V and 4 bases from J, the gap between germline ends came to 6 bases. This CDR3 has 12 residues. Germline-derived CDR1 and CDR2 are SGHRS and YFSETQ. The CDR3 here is CASSLEYNEQFF. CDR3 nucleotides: TGCGCCAGCAGCCTGGAGTACAATGAGCAGTTCTTC.

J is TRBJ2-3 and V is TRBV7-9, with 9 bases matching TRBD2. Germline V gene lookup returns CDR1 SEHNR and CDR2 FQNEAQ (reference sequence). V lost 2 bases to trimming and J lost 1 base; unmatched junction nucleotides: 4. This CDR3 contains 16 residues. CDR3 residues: CASSLRRTSGTDTQYF. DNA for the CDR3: TGTGCCAGCAGCTTAAGAAGGACTAGCGGCACAGATACGCAGTATTTT. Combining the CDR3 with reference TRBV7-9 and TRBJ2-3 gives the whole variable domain DTGVSQNPRHKITKRGQNVTFRCDPISEHNRLYWYRQTLGQGPEFLTYFQNEAQLEKSRLLSDRFSAERPKGSFSTLEIQRTEQGDSAMYLCASSLRRTSGTDTQYFGPGTRLTVL.

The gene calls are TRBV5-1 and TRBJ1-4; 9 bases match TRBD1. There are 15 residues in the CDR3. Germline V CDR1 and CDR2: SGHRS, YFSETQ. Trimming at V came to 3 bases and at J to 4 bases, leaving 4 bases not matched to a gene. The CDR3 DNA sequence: TGCGCCAGCAGCTCGGGGGACAGGGATAATGAAAAACTGTTTTTT. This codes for CASSSGDRDNEKLFF.

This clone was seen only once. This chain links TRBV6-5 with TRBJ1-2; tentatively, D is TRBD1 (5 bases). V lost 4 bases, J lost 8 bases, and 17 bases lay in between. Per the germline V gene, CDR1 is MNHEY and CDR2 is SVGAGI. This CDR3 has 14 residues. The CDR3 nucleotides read TGTGCCAGCAGTTCTACGTTACGTGAGGGGGGCTACACCTTC. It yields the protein CASSSTLREGGYTF.

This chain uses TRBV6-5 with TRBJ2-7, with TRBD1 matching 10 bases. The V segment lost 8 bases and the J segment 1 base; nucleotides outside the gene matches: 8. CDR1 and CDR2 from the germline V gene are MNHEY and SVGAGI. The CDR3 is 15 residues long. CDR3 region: CASATRDRGSYEQYF. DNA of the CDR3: TGTGCCAGCGCGACTCGGGACAGGGGATCCTACGAGCAGTACTTC.

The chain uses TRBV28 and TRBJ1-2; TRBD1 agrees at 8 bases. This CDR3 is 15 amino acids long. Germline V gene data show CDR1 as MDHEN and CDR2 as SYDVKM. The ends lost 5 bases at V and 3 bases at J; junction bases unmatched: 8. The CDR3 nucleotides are TGTGCCAGCAGTACGGACAGGGAAAGAGACTATGGCTACACCTTC. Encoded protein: CASSTDRERDYGYTF.

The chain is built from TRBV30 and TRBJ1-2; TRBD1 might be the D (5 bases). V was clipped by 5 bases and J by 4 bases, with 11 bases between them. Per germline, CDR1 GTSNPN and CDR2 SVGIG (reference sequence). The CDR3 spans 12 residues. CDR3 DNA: TGTGCCTGGGGGCGGGGGACCTATGGCTACACCTTC. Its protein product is CAWGRGTYGYTF.